This T cell receptor (beta chain) was retrieved from a study of long-term antiretroviral therapy in people with HIV (dated by TCRdb to the early 2020s). For the study in its entirety: The earliest samples were collected approximately a decade before the 2015 WHO recommendation for immediate ART, a period when ART was typically delayed until CD4 counts fell. A total of over 150 cryopreserved PBMC samples came from approximately 30 adults with confirmed HIV infection and were collected serially over a mean of approximately 6 years (range 1-12). No cross-contamination during QIAcube processing was seen in test extractions of a monoclonal T-cell line run alongside 30 or so polyclonal samples. A retrospective serial study tested whether ART initiation and durable HIV suppression were associated with changes in peripheral blood TRB repertoire composition and diversity. About 40% of the roughly 30 participants with HIV were female. Paper-wide results and their limitations: The samples span the years 2004 to 2017, and the ART regimens used at that time may not be as effective as current regimens. Expanded TRB clones identified before ART initiation dominated the repertoire across all time points, though the dominance fluctuated and decreased in many PLHIV after ART. Narrower CDR3 length ranges were observed in HIV repertoires than in controls, and an antigen-experienced repertoire with only a slight naive shift after ART was suggested by the network structure. Because pre-ART samples had limited cell numbers, profiling was done on unsorted PBMC rather than on sorted CD4+ and CD8+ T cells. Owing to limited PBMC availability, only the TCR beta chain was sequenced, without alpha chain pairing. Inferences about post-ART repertoire changes were limited because no data were available on ART adherence, viral resistance or therapy changes. Starting ART was linked to a significant rise in TRB diversity, yet even with long-term ART the diversity remained significantly lower than in transplant donor controls.

Points on this clone: This clone's antigen is unknown. Within one base of it there is no much larger clone, and no base qualities were kept.

Trimming accounts for 4 bases at V and 6 bases at J, while the number of junction bases matched to no gene is 15. From the germline V gene, CDR1 is MGHRA and CDR2 is YSYEKL. The CDR3 numbers 16 residues from cysteine through phenylalanine. Solely the CDR3 DNA is kept, with 48 bases framed from the first base. Sequencing of the TRB variable region was done with the immunoSEQ hsTCRB v3.0 assay at survey level resolution. A depth of about 40,000-55,000 T-cell genomes per sample was targeted for TRB sequencing. An Illumina MiSeq with a v3 150-cycle kit was used to sequence the pooled TRB libraries. Per the authors' processing: Analysis of repertoires was carried out in R inside a reproducible Nextflow workflow spanning QC, data transformation and analysis. LymphoSeq2, an R package for exploring AIRR-Seq data, was used to implement custom analyses. A few samples that yielded fewer than 5000 total TRB sequences were excluded, so that 200 or so HIV repertoires were analyzed. Among the roughly 190 retained HIV repertoires, approximately 59 were collected before ART initiation and 129 after ART initiation. Repertoires were downsampled to 5000 TRB nucleotide sequences, with summary statistics averaged over 100 downsampling iterations. TRB sequences were retained for analysis only if CDR3 regions of at least seven amino acids were present. A Shannon entropy-derived clonality score and the Gini coefficient were used to measure diversity. Repertoire networks linked the top 5000 CDR3 amino acid sequences whenever two sequences differed by an edit distance of one. GLIPH2 predicted antigen specificity groups and MHC restriction for TRB CDR3 amino acid sequences. CDR3 amino acid sequences were matched against VDJdb and McPAS-TCR to flag known CMV, EBV, HIV or tissue antigen associations. Pre-ART, post-ART and control groups were compared with Wilcoxon signed-rank tests and Holm-Bonferroni correction. In its TCRdb copy, this immuneACCESS table keeps in-frame sequences only and misses some clones. Where compared with another copy, unresolved V genes explain less than half of these, and the others have no known cause. V and J calls plus clone size are reproduced from that table; the DNA served to infer D and trimming. This sample lists roughly 14,000 clones; almost 90% were detected once. Together, the top ten hold roughly 15% of the sample.

Participants were included only if at least one PBMC sample before ART initiation and at least two post-ART samples were available. Every participant with HIV received treatment in the United States of America. Before DNA extraction, cryopreserved samples containing roughly 1-10 million PBMC were thawed and washed. At the time of the earliest PBMC sample, participants with HIV were aged between roughly 20 and 55 years. Each participant contributed PBMC samples from 1-4 timepoints before ART initiation and 2-8 timepoints after ART initiation, with a median of 7 samples. For every participant, serial HIV viral load, CD4+ T-cell count, ART history and demographic data were obtained. A Qiagen kit on a QIAcube was used to extract genomic DNA from unsorted PBMC, with samples processed in batches of 12.

The chain links TRBV4-1 with TRBJ2-7; 7 middle bases align to TRBD1. The material was unsorted PBMCs, obtained more than 2.2 years before starting antiretroviral therapy. The sequence came from a woman in her 30s with HIV. The nucleotides are TGCGCCAGCAGCCGACCCTATCCCACAGGGGATGGCGAGCAGTACTTC. It translates as CASSRPYPTGDGEQYF.